The 27 T cell receptor beta chains listed next were all sequenced from one sample in a study of T cell responses to AZD1222 COVID-19 vaccine. Only in-frame clones appear in the TCRdb table, and some are missing; sequencing was by immunoSEQ multiplex PCR. Altogether some 130,000 clones are present, around 87% being singletons, with the ten largest covering 1.3% to 1.5%. Sequencing used peripheral blood, obtained on day 0 of AZD1222 vaccination. These receptor sequences come from an adult in good health.

The J gene is TRBJ2-1, the V gene TRBV7-2; D is ambiguous. This CDR3 comprises 14 residues. Germline V gives CDR1 SGHTA, CDR2 FQGNSA. V dropped 5 bases and J dropped 5 bases, with 13 bases sitting between them. The CDR3 region has the DNA TGTGCCAGCAGCCTCCGGCCCCGGGACAATGAGCAGTTCTTC. It encodes CASSLRPRDNEQFF.

Of note for this clone: A read error may produce the germline difference seen at one junction end. This chain uses TRBV3-1 (or the pseudogene TRBV3-2) with TRBJ2-7; TRBD2 agrees at 10 bases. Germline V gene data show CDR1 as LGHDT and CDR2 as YNNKEL (reference sequence). This CDR3 is built from 15 residues. CDR3: CASSPTGLADYGQYF. In nucleotides, the CDR3 is TGTGCCAGCAGCCCTACCGGACTAGCGGACTACGGGCAGTACTTC.

This rearrangement joins TRBV28 to TRBJ1-2; the D is unclear. V lost 6 bases to trimming and J lost 7 bases, with 24 bases between them. Germline CDR1 reads MDHEN; CDR2 reads SYDVKM. The CDR3 is 16 amino acids. The CDR3 DNA sequence: TGTGCCAGCAGCCCTAGATGGGTTCCCGCTGCCGGTGGCTACACCTTC. Encoded protein: CASSPRWVPAAGGYTF.

The V call is TRBV7-2, the J call TRBJ1-5, with D hard to call. The CDR3 consists of 14 residues. The V and J ends lost 5 bases and 0 bases respectively, with 8 bases between them. The germline V gene encodes CDR1 SGHTA and CDR2 FQGNSA. The CDR3: CASSPQYSNQPQHF. CDR3 bases: TGTGCCAGCAGCCCGCAGTATAGCAATCAGCCCCAGCATTTT.

The gene calls are TRBV15 and TRBJ1-6; 7 positions match TRBD1. The germline gives CDR1 LNHNV, CDR2 YYDKDF (reference sequence). With 4 bases clipped from V and 8 bases from J, the junction kept 8 bases outside the gene matches. The CDR3 contains 15 residues. CDR3 coding DNA: TGTGCCACCAGCACCTCCGGGACAGCTGATTCACCCCTCCACTTT. The encoded protein is CATSTSGTADSPLHF. Supplemented by reference TRBV15 and TRBJ1-6, the full variable domain reads DAMVIQNPRYQVTQFGKPVTLSCSQTLNHNVMYWYQQKSSQAPKLLFHYYDKDFNNEADTPDNFQSRRPNTSFCFLDIRSPGLGDTAMYLCATSTSGTADSPLHFGNGTRLTVT.

This clone appeared once. The chain couples TRBV20-1 to TRBJ1-2; 9 nucleotides align to TRBD1. The CDR3 length is 14 residues. The germline V gene encodes CDR1 DFQATT and CDR2 SNEGSKA (reference sequence). Germline trimming cut 3 bases from V and 4 bases from J; bases unmatched to any gene: 6. The CDR3 sequence is CSASVGQGTYGYTF. The CDR3 nucleotides are TGCAGTGCTAGTGTGGGACAGGGAACCTATGGCTACACCTTC.

This chain joins TRBV3-1 (or the pseudogene TRBV3-2) and TRBJ2-5; TRBD2 matches at 10 bases. Germline CDR1 reads LGHDT; CDR2 reads YNNKEL (reference sequence). Trimming cost V 3 bases and J 1 base; bases outside gene matches: 2. This CDR3 is 15 amino acids long. CDR3 in DNA: TGTGCCAGCAGCCAGTTAGCGGGGGGCCAAGAGACCCAGTACTTC. This translates into CASSQLAGGQETQYF.

This chain uses TRBV28 with TRBJ1-2; D unclear. This CDR3 contains 13 residues. V was cut by 5 bases and J by 7 bases, with 14 bases left in between. Germline V CDR1 and CDR2: MDHEN, SYDVKM. The DNA for the CDR3 is TGTGCCAGCAGTCGCGGCGGGGTCGTTGGCTACACCTTC. Translated: CASSRGGVVGYTF.

The V gene is TRBV9, the J gene TRBJ1-3, with D tentatively TRBD1 (6 bases). CDR1 SGDLS and CDR2 YYNGEE come from the germline V gene. With 3 bases removed from V and 0 bases from J, the gap between germline ends came to 10 bases. This CDR3 has 15 amino acids. CDR3 amino acids: CASSEDSNSGNTIYF. CDR3 sequence (DNA): TGTGCCAGCAGCGAGGACAGTAACTCTGGAAACACCATATATTTT.

The gene calls are TRBV11-2 and TRBJ1-2; D call uncertain. The CDR3 is 14 amino acids. The germline CDR1 and CDR2 sequences are SGHAT and FQNNGV. Deletions cut 4 bases from V and 4 bases from J, with 13 bases between. The CDR3 protein is CASSSGSAGYGYTF. CDR3 DNA sequence: TGTGCCAGCAGCTCGGGGTCGGCGGGCTATGGCTACACCTTC. Using reference TRBV11-2 and TRBJ1-2 for the parts outside the CDR3, the full variable domain is EAGVAQSPRYKIIEKRQSVAFWCNPISGHATLYWYQQILGQGPKLLIQFQNNGVVDDSQLPKDRFSAERLKGVDSTLKIQPAKLEDSAVYLCASSSGSAGYGYTFGSGTRLTVV.

This clone occurred once. The chain combines TRBV5-5 with TRBJ1-5; the D is unclear. The CDR3 length is 14 residues. Germline V gene sequence: CDR1 SGHKS, CDR2 YYEKEE (reference sequence). With 0 bases removed from V and 11 bases from J, the gap between germline ends came to 15 bases. CDR3: CASSLGGSALTQHF. The CDR3, as DNA: TGTGCCAGCAGCTTGGGAGGGTCCGCTTTGACCCAGCATTTT. Complete variable domain (other parts from reference TRBV5-5 and TRBJ1-5): DAGVTQSPTHLIKTRGQQVTLRCSPISGHKSVSWYQQVLGQGPQFIFQYYEKEERGRGNFPDRFSARQFPNYSSELNVNALLLGDSALYLCASSLGGSALTQHFGDGTRLSIL.

This chain joins TRBV6-6 and TRBJ2-7; D uncertain. V was shortened by 2 bases and J by 1 base, with 9 bases between the two germline ends. Germline V gene lookup returns CDR1 MNHNY and CDR2 SVGAGI (reference sequence). The CDR3 runs to 14 residues. The CDR3 region is CASSYLVSSYEQYF. In DNA form, the CDR3 reads TGTGCCAGCAGTTACCTCGTATCGTCCTACGAGCAGTACTTC.

V is TRBV6-2 or TRBV6-3 and J is TRBJ1-4; 7 bases match TRBD1. The trim removed 2 bases at V and 5 bases at J, leaving 14 bases unmatched. In germline, CDR1 is MNHEY, CDR2 SVGEGT. The CDR3 is made up of 18 amino acids. CDR3 protein: CASSYTYTGTERNEKLFF. DNA for the CDR3: TGTGCCAGCAGTTACACCTACACAGGGACAGAACGAAATGAAAAACTGTTTTTT.

The V and J genes are TRBV2 and TRBJ2-7, with TRBD1 matching 9 bases. The CDR3 spans 13 residues. CDR1 and CDR2 (germline): SNHLY, FYNNEI. The V and J ends lost 9 bases and 4 bases, in that order; junction bases with no gene match: 7. CDR3 in amino acids: CASSKTGGYEQYF. The CDR3 coding sequence is TGTGCCAGTTCCAAGACAGGGGGTTACGAGCAGTACTTC.

This clone showed up just a few times. CDR3 residues: CASSYSKRTDNSPLHF. The CDR3 DNA sequence: TGTGCCAGCAGTTACTCGAAACGGACAGATAATTCACCCCTCCACTTT. This chain uses TRBV6-5 with TRBJ1-6; a possible D gene is TRBD1 (6 bases). CDR3 length equals 16 residues. Germline V lookup: CDR1 MNHEY, CDR2 SVGAGI. V was shortened by 0 bases and J by 5 bases, with 11 bases between the two germline ends.

The V gene is TRBV6-5, the J gene TRBJ2-7; D not certain. Trimming shortened V by 2 bases and J by 0 bases, and 8 bases separated the two germline ends. CDR3 size: 14 residues. Looked up from germline, CDR1 is MNHEY and CDR2 is SVGAGI. CDR3 coding DNA: TGTGCCAGCAGTTACGGTCACAGCTCCTACGAGCAGTACTTC. It specifies CASSYGHSSYEQYF.

The chain joins TRBV7-8 to TRBJ1-2, with D possibly matching TRBD1 (5 bases). The length of the CDR3 is 12 residues. V was trimmed by 5 bases and J by 4 bases, leaving 8 bases between them. From germline, CDR1 is SGHVS and CDR2 FQNEAQ. CDR3 amino acids: CASSRDSYGYTF. CDR3 nucleotides: TGTGCCAGCAGCCGAGACAGCTATGGCTACACCTTC.

This rearrangement joins TRBV19 to TRBJ1-1; 8 bases match TRBD1. Germline trimming cut 3 bases from V and 7 bases from J; bases unmatched to any gene: 13. From germline, CDR1 is LNHDA and CDR2 SQIVND (reference sequence). The CDR3 totals 16 residues. The CDR3 region is CASSILPTGGVLEAFF. CDR3 nucleotide sequence: TGTGCCAGTAGTATTTTACCAACAGGGGGAGTCCTTGAAGCTTTCTTT.

The rearrangement uses TRBV11-2 and TRBJ2-7; 8 positions agree with TRBD2. V was clipped by 3 bases and J by 7 bases; unmatched bases: 8. The V gene's germline CDR1 is SGHAT and CDR2 FQNNGV. This CDR3 region has 14 residues. CDR3 sequence: CASSFEAGGGEQYF. CDR3 bases: TGTGCCAGCAGCTTCGAGGCAGGCGGGGGGGAGCAGTACTTC.

The J gene is TRBJ1-1, the V gene TRBV28, with unresolved D. Germline-derived CDR1 and CDR2 are MDHEN and SYDVKM. The germline V and J ends were trimmed by 4 bases and 3 bases, with 12 bases remaining between them. The CDR3 has 14 residues. The CDR3 here is CASSSVGLDTEAFF. The CDR3 nucleotides are TGTGCCAGCAGTTCCGTTGGCCTGGACACTGAAGCTTTCTTT.

The rearrangement joins TRBV7-8 to TRBJ1-2; D uncertain. CDR3 size: 12 residues. The germline V gene encodes CDR1 SGHVS and CDR2 FQNEAQ. Trimming cost V 4 bases and J 4 bases, with 7 bases left between them. The chain's CDR3 is CASSSDGYGYTF. The DNA for the CDR3 is TGTGCCAGCAGCTCGGACGGCTATGGCTACACCTTC.

The chain joins TRBV2 to TRBJ1-1, with D possibly matching TRBD1 (5 bases). The CDR3 totals 14 residues. Germline V CDR1 and CDR2: SNHLY, FYNNEI. The V and J ends lost 4 bases and 0 bases respectively, with 9 bases between them. CDR3 nucleotides: TGTGCCAGCAGTGTTTGGGGCGTGAACACTGAAGCTTTCTTT. Translated, it gives CASSVWGVNTEAFF.

This clone occurred once. This chain connects TRBV7-9 to TRBJ1-2; tentative D call: TRBD1 (5 bases). The CDR3 contains 15 residues. Trimming removed 4 bases at V and 8 bases at J, with 20 bases between. Germline V gives CDR1 SEHNR, CDR2 FQNEAQ (reference sequence). CDR3 sequence: CASSSPTGRVEGYTF. The CDR3, as DNA: TGTGCCAGCAGCTCACCCACGGGACGGGTGGAAGGCTACACCTTC.

The chain couples TRBV29-1 to TRBJ2-3, with TRBD2 identical over 8 bases. In germline, CDR1 is SQVTM, CDR2 ANQGSEA. This CDR3 contains 17 residues. Losses at the gene ends were 3 bases for V and 2 bases for J; bases not matched to a gene: 13. Here the CDR3 DNA reads TGCAGCGTTGATGGGAGATACAGCGGGGGTACCACAGATACGCAGTATTTT. Its translation: CSVDGRYSGGTTDTQYF.

The chain carries TRBV7-3 and TRBJ1-2, with a weak D call TRBD1 (6 bases). Trimming removed 5 bases at V and 4 bases at J, with 11 bases between. This CDR3 has 13 amino acids. Germline V CDR1 and CDR2: SGHTA, FQGTGA. The chain's CDR3 is CASSAGVGYGYTF. CDR3 DNA: TGTGCCAGCAGCGCAGGGGTCGGCTATGGCTACACCTTC.

The chain employs TRBV9 and TRBJ1-2; D unresolved. CDR3 length: 16 residues. Germline values: CDR1 SGDLS, CDR2 YYNGEE. V was pared by 4 bases and J by 8 bases, with 24 bases between. The CDR3 spells CASSSSPTRAFGGYTF. CDR3 DNA sequence: TGTGCCAGCAGCTCCTCCCCGACGAGGGCCTTTGGGGGCTACACCTTC.

The rearrangement links TRBV10-1 to TRBJ2-1, with TRBD1 as a possible D gene (6 bases). There are 14 residues in the CDR3. V dropped 9 bases and J dropped 5 bases, with 17 bases sitting between them. CDR1 is WNHNN, CDR2 SYGVQD, per germline (reference sequence). Here the CDR3 reads CARRFRGGHNEQFF. Written as DNA, the CDR3 is TGCGCCAGAAGGTTTAGAGGGGGTCACAATGAGCAGTTCTTC.